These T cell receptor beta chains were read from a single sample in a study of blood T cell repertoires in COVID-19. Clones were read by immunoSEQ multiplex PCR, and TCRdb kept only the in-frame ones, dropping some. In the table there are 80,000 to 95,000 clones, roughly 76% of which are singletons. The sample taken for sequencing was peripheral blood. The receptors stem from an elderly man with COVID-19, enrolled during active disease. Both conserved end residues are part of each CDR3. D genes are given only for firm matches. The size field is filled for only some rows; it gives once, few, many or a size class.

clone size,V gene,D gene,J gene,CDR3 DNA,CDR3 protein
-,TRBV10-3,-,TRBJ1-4,TGTGCCATCGCCGGACAGCTTAATGAAAAACTGTTTTTT,CAIAGQLNEKLFF
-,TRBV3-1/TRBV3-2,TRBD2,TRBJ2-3,TGTGCCAGCTCGGGACTAGACTTAACAGATACGCAGTATTTT,CASSGLDLTDTQYF
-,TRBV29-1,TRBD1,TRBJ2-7,TGCAGCGTTGAAGGAGAGGGACAGTCCTACGAGCAGTACTTC,CSVEGEGQSYEQYF
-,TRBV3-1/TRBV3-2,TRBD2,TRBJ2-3,TGTGCCAGCAGCCCCGGACTAGCGGGGACCACAGATACGCAGTATTTT,CASSPGLAGTTDTQYF
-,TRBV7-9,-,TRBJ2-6,TGTGCCAGCAGCTTGGCCAGGGGGGACCCCTACTCTGGGGCCAACGTCCTGACTTTC,CASSLARGDPYSGANVLTF
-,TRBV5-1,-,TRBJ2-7,TGCGCCAGCAGCTTTAGCGGTTCCTACGAGCAGTACTTC,CASSFSGSYEQYF
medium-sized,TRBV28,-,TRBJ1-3,TGTGCCAGCAGTCGTCGCAGGGTCTCTGGAAACACCATATATTTT,CASSRRRVSGNTIYF
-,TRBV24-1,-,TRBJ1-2,TGTGCCACCAGTGATTTGAGACAGAACTATGGCTACACCTTC,CATSDLRQNYGYTF
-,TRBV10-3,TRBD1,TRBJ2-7,TGTGCCATCAGACAGGGGAGCTACGAGCAGTACTTC,CAIRQGSYEQYF
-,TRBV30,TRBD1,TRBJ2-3,TGTGCCGGGGGACAGGGTGTGGGTGATACGCAGTATTTT,CAGGQGVGDTQYF
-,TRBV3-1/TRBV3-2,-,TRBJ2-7,TGTGCCAGCAGCCGGGGCGGTACCTACGAGCAGTACTTC,CASSRGGTYEQYF
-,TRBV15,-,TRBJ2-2,TGTGCCACCAGCCCTCGGAGGGGGGGCCCGGGGACCGGGGAGCTGTTTTTT,CATSPRRGGPGTGELFF
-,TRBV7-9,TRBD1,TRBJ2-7,TGTGCCAGCAGCGAGGGGACAGGGAACTACGAGCAGTACTTC,CASSEGTGNYEQYF
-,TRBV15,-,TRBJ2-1,TGTGCCACCAGCTCAGGGTCAGGGTGGAGGGTTTCCAGGAATGAGCAGTTCTTC,CATSSGSGWRVSRNEQFF
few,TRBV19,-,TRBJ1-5,TGTGCCAGTACCCCGCAGGGATATCAGCCCCAGCATTTT,CASTPQGYQPQHF